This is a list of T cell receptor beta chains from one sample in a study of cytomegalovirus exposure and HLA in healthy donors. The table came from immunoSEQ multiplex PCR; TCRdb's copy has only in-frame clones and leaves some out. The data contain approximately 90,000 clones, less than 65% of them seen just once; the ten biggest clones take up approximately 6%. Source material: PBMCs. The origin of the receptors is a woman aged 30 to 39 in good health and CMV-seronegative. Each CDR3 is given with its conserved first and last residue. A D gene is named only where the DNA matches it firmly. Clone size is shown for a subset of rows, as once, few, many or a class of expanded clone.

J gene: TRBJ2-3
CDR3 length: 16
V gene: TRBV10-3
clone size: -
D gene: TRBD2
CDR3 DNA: TGTGCCATCAGCTTAGGGACTAGCCAGAGGATAGATACGCAGTATTTT
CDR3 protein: CAISLGTSQRIDTQYF

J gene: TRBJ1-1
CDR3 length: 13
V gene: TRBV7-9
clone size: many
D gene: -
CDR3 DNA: TGTGCCAGCAGCCCGAGCGGGGGACCGAAAGCTTTCTTT
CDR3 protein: CASSPSGGPKAFF

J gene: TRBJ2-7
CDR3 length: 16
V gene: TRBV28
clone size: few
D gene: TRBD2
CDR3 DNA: TGTGCCAGCAGTTTCAGCGGGTCTAGCGGACTCTACGAGCAGTACTTC
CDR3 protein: CASSFSGSSGLYEQYF

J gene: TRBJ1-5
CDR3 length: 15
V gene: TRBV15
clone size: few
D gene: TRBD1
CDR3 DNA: TGTGCCACCAGCATAACGACAGGGGGTGGTCAGCCCCAGCATTTT
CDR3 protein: CATSITTGGGQPQHF

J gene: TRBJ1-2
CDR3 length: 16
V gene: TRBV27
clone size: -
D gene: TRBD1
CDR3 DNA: TGTGCCAGCAGTTTAATAGGACAGGGGGCGGAGGTTGGCTACACCTTC
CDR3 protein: CASSLIGQGAEVGYTF

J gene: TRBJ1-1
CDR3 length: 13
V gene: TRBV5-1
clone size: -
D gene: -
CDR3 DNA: TGCGCCAGCAGCTTGGCTGGGCTCTCTGAAGCTTTCTTT
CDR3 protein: CASSLAGLSEAFF

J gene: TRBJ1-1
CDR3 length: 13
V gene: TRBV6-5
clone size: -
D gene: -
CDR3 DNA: TGTGTCAGCAGCTACAGGGAGAGCACTGAAGCTTTCTTT
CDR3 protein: CVSSYRESTEAFF

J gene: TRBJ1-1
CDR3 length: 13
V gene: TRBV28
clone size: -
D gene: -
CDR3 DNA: TGTGCCAGCAGCCGATGGAAGGACAGTGAAGCTTTCTTT
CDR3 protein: CASSRWKDSEAFF

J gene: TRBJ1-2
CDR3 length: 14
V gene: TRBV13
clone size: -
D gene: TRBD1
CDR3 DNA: TGTGCCAGCAGCGCCGGGACAGCTAACTATGGCTACACCTTC
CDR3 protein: CASSAGTANYGYTF

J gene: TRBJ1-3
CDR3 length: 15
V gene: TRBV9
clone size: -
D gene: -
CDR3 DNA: TGTGCCAGCAGCCCCGGGGAGAGCTCTGGAAACACCATATATTTT
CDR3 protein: CASSPGESSGNTIYF

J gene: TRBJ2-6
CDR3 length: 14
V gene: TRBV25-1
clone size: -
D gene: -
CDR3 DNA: TGTGCCAGCAGTGCTAGCTCTGGGGCCAACGTCCTGACTTTC
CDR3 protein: CASSASSGANVLTF

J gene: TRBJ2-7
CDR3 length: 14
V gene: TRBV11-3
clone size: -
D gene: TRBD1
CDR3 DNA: TGTGCCAGCAGCGTAAGGGACAGCTCCTACGAGCAGTACTTC
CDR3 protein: CASSVRDSSYEQYF

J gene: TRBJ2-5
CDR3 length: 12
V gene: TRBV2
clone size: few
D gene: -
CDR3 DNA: TGTGCCAGCAGTGAAGTCGTGGAGACCCAGTACTTC
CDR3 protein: CASSEVVETQYF

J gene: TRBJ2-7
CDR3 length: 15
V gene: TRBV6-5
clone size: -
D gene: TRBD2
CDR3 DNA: TGTGCCAGCAGTTACTCGTCGGGGGGTGTATACGAGCAGTACTTC
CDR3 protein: CASSYSSGGVYEQYF

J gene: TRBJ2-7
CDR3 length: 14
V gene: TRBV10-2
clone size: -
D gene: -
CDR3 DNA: TGCGCCAGCAGAAGCGGTCCTGGTGCCTACGAGCAGTACTTC
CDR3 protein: CASRSGPGAYEQYF

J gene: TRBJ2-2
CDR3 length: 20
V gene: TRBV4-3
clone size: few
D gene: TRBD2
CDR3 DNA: TGCGCCAGCAGCCAGCCCGGACTAGCGGTCCTCTTCTTTGAGCCCGGGGAGCTGTTTTTT
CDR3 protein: CASSQPGLAVLFFEPGELFF

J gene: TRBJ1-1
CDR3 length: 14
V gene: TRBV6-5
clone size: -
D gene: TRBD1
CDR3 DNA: TGTGCCAGCAGTCGGGACAGGGGGCATACTGAAGCTTTCTTT
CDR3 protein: CASSRDRGHTEAFF

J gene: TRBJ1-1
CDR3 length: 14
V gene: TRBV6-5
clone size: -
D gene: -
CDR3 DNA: TGTGCCAGCAGTAACGGAGGTTCGAACACTGAAGCTTTCTTT
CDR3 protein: CASSNGGSNTEAFF

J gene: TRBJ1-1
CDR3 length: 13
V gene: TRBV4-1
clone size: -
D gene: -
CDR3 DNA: TGCGCCAGCAGGGGGGGGACGAAGGCTGAAGCTTTCTTT
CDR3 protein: CASRGGTKAEAFF

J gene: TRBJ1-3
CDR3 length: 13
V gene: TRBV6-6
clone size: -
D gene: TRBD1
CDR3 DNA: TGTGCCAGCGAACAGGGGTCTGGAAACACCATATATTTT
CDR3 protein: CASEQGSGNTIYF

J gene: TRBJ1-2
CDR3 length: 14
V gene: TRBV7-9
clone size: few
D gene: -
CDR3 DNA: TGTGCCAGCAGCTTAGCTCTACCTATGCCTGGCTACACCTTC
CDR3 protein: CASSLALPMPGYTF

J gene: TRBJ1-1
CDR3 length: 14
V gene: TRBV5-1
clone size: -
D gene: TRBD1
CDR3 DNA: TGCGCCAGCAGCTTGGAAGCAGGGGGGACTGAAGCTTTCTTT
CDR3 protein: CASSLEAGGTEAFF

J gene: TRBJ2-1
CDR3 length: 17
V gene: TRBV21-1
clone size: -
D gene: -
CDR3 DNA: TGTGCCAGCAGCAGATTCGCCACTAGCTGCCCCTACAATGAGCAGTTCTTC
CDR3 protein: CASSRFATSCPYNEQFF

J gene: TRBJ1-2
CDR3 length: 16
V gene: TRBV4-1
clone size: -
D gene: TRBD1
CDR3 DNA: TGCGCCAGCCAGACAGGGACCCTCAAGGACAACTATGGCTACACCTTC
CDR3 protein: CASQTGTLKDNYGYTF